This TCR beta chain emerged from a study of T-cell memory formation after mild COVID-19 (dated by TCRdb to about 2021). Turning to the overall study: Most TCR sequence clusters were specific to one of the two donors. Longitudinal TCRalpha and TCRbeta repertoire sequencing tracked T-cell clones expanding and contracting after mild COVID-19 in a couple of donors. The cohort comprised two young, previously healthy adult volunteers, one female and one male.

What the work shows at the level of the full study, not this receptor alone: Contracting CD4+ clones were found mainly in CM and EM memory subsets, while CD8+ clones were enriched in EMRA. Only two mild cases were covered by the study, and larger cohorts that include severe cases with pre-infection samples were considered necessary. Clones that contracted from day 15 to 85 showed balanced CD4/CD8 phenotypes, whereas a second wave of clones that expanded from day 15 to 37 leaned towards CD4+. Whether the second-wave clones peaking on day 37 were SARS-CoV-2 specific was not confirmed. Some responding clones were detected in pre-infection memory, which suggested that pre-existing cross-reactive memory T cells had joined the SARS-CoV-2 response.

Sequencing relied on an Illumina NovaSeq 6000. TCRalpha and TCRbeta cDNA libraries were built by 5'RACE with constant-segment primers, adding sample barcodes and unique molecular identifiers. Trizol reagent was used to extract RNA from every sample. Library amplification was performed in two PCR steps, and a second sample barcode and Illumina TruSeq adapters were introduced in the second step. Libraries were sequenced on an Illumina NovaSeq with 2 x 150 bp paired-end reads. The source study handled its data this way. The reads were demultiplexed and collapsed into UMI-guided consensus sequences using migec v1.2.7. Using mixcr v2.1.11, the UMI consensuses were aligned to TRA and TRB V and J templates and assembled into clonotypes. A clonotype was counted as expanded or contracted only if both edgeR and NoisET called the change significant, with noise models trained on biological replicates. For edgeR calls, the cutoffs were a false discovery rate-adjusted p below 0.01 and a log2 fold-change threshold of 1. As an exploratory analysis of dynamics, max-normalized trajectories of the 1000 most abundant clonotypes were examined by PCA with hierarchical clustering. Each responding clone was given a CD4 or CD8 phenotype based on the CD4+ and CD8+ repertoires, which had been sequenced separately. Starting from the raw public reads, TCRdb applied fastp trimming at Q25, assembled clones with MiXCR and retained in-frame beta chains. Every entry covers one CDR3 protein and lists the most common genes and DNA from its rows. In this record, the V and J calls reflect TCRdb's handling and not the investigators' own analysis. In all, the sample holds about 320,000 distinct CDR3 sequences, and around an eighth of those were seen once. The ten largest clones represent under 25% of the sample.

This clonotype was found a few times. Its specific antigen is unknown. Base quality data are lacking; no much larger clone is found one base away. Ficoll-Paque density gradient centrifugation was used to isolate PBMCs. There are 14 amino acids in the CDR3, from cysteine to phenylalanine inclusive. The only DNA kept is the CDR3, 42 bases in frame from the first base. The CDR1 and CDR2 encoded by the germline V gene are SGHTA and FQGTGA. V and J lose 5 bases and 7 bases, and a span of 17 bases separates them. The chain employs TRBV7-3 and TRBJ1-2; 6 matching bases give a weak D call of TRBD1. The sequence was collected from a young man who had mild COVID-19 (a few samples of this study predate the infection). The sample titles of this study are shuffled in the database, so cell type and time point are left out; the donor was told from shared clones. Specimen: PBMCs or a T cell subset sorted from them (not recorded which). The CDR3 region reads CASSLNQQGGGYTF. The sequenced DNA is TGTGCCAGCAGCCTAAACCAACAGGGAGGTGGCTACACCTTC.